The clone carrying this T cell receptor beta chain has a single count. This specimen belongs to a study of blood T cell repertoires in COVID-19. Whole-study context: Samples representing acute and convalescent COVID-19 were sourced from the United States, Italy and Spain. T cells, B-cell-depleted T cells, or PBMCs provided the cDNA or gDNA that served as material.

Per the original data handling: Reference gene primer amplification gave nucleated cell count estimates. Using immunoSEQ multiplex PCR, the repertoire was profiled, and TCRdb retains in-frame clones only, with some absent. That table furnishes V, J and clone size, whereas the DNA furnished D and trimming. Here the sample spans 140,000 to 150,000 clones, 78% being singletons. Germline V gives CDR1 SGDLS, CDR2 YYNGEE. V lost 2 bases to trimming and J lost 4 bases, with 13 bases between them. This CDR3 contains 15 residues. Sequencing was carried out using peripheral blood. The origin of this receptor is a woman aged 55-70 years with acute or convalescent COVID-19. The chain combines TRBV9 with TRBJ2-1; tentative D call: TRBD1 (6 bases). The CDR3 here is CASSVEGEIYNEQFF. The CDR3 DNA is TGTGCCAGCAGCGTTGAGGGGGAAATTTACAATGAGCAGTTCTTC. Full variable domain (missing parts from reference TRBV9 and TRBJ2-1): DSGVTQTPKHLITATGQRVTLRCSPRSGDLSVYWYQQSLDQGLQFLIQYYNGEERAKGNILERFSAQQFPDLHSELNLSSLELGDSALYFCASSVEGEIYNEQFFGPGTRLTVL.